Below are 27 T cell receptor beta chains sequenced from a single sample in a study of blood T cell repertoires in COVID-19. The data were produced by immunoSEQ multiplex PCR, yet TCRdb's version contains in-frame clones alone and is incomplete. The profile shows roughly 250,000 clones, 80% to 90% of them singletons. Material for sequencing was PBMCs or T cells enriched from blood (not recorded which). All receptors come from a young woman who had recovered from COVID-19.

The rearrangement links TRBV19 to TRBJ1-6; no firm D call. Germline V gives CDR1 LNHDA, CDR2 SQIVND (reference sequence). V was cut by 3 bases and J by 5 bases, with 8 bases left in between. This CDR3 contains 14 residues. DNA for the CDR3: TGTGCCAGTAGTATCAGTTTTGATAATTCACCCCTCCACTTT. As protein: CASSISFDNSPLHF.

V usage is TRBV27 and J usage is TRBJ2-3; 10 bases align to TRBD1. Germline V CDR1 and CDR2: MNHEY, SMNVEV (reference sequence). The J segment lost 4 bases and the V segment lost 5 bases, leaving 15 bases of the junction unmatched. This CDR3 contains 18 residues. The CDR3 loop reads CASSAKSDRGRSPDTQYF. For the CDR3, the DNA is TGTGCCAGCAGTGCAAAATCAGACAGGGGGCGCAGTCCAGATACGCAGTATTTT.

V usage is TRBV29-1 and J usage is TRBJ1-1; 11 positions agree with TRBD1. The CDR3 sequence is 15 residues long. V gave up 4 bases and J gave up 3 bases; unmatched junction bases: 7. Germline CDR1 SQVTM, CDR2 ANQGSEA. The CDR3 DNA is TGCAGCGTTGTAGGGACAGGGGGTTCTGACACTGAAGCTTTCTTT. As protein: CSVVGTGGSDTEAFF. Together with reference TRBV29-1 and TRBJ1-1, the CDR3 gives the full variable domain: SAVISQKPSRDICQRGTSLTIQCQVDSQVTMMFWYRQQPGQSLTLIATANQGSEATYESGFVIDKFPISRPNLTFSTLTVSNMSPEDSSIYLCSVVGTGGSDTEAFFGQGTRLTVV.

CDR3 nucleotide sequence: TGTGCCAGCAGCCAAGGAGCGGGGGTGGGGGAGCAGTACTTC. Its protein product is CASSQGAGVGEQYF. The chain is built from TRBV3-1 (or the pseudogene TRBV3-2) and TRBJ2-7; the match to TRBD2 covers 8 bases. V lost 1 base, J lost 7 bases, and 6 bases stayed unmatched. Germline CDR1 and CDR2: LGHDT and YNNKEL (reference sequence). The CDR3 is 14 amino acids.

V is TRBV6-2 or TRBV6-3 and J is TRBJ2-5; D possibly corresponds to TRBD2 (5 bases). Germline-derived CDR1 and CDR2 are MNHEY and SVGEGT. V gave up 3 bases and J gave up 5 bases, with 7 bases separating them. This CDR3 comprises 12 residues. The CDR3 region has the DNA TGTGCCAGCAGTTATTCGGGGGAGACCCAGTACTTC. It yields the protein CASSYSGETQYF.

This rearrangement joins TRBV30 to TRBJ2-1; D not certain. The germline gives CDR1 GTSNPN, CDR2 SVGIG (reference sequence). CDR3 size: 14 residues. V lost 7 bases and J 5 bases, leaving 18 bases between the germline ends. CDR3 bases: TGTGCCTTCCCCCACCGCCAGGAAGACAATGAGCAGTTCTTC. It is translated as CAFPHRQEDNEQFF.

This chain joins TRBV28 and TRBJ1-2; 7 nucleotides line up with TRBD1. CDR1 is MDHEN, CDR2 SYDVKM, per germline. After removal of 3 bases from V and 7 bases from J, the junction contained 5 bases not matched to a gene. The CDR3 loop spans 13 amino acids. CDR3 protein: CASSLTGQVGYTF. The CDR3, as DNA: TGTGCCAGCAGTTTGACAGGGCAGGTTGGCTACACCTTC.

The genes are TRBV7-9 and TRBJ2-7; D unclear. Germline lookup yields CDR1 SEHNR and CDR2 FQNEAQ (reference sequence). The V end lost 3 bases, the J end lost 6 bases, and 9 bases lay between the germline ends. The CDR3 is 12 residues long. The CDR3 protein is CASSFFPGEQYF. The CDR3 DNA follows: TGTGCCAGCAGCTTTTTCCCGGGCGAGCAGTACTTC. The whole variable domain, remainder taken from reference TRBV7-9 and TRBJ2-7, is DTGVSQNPRHKITKRGQNVTFRCDPISEHNRLYWYRQTLGQGPEFLTYFQNEAQLEKSRLLSDRFSAERPKGSFSTLEIQRTEQGDSAMYLCASSFFPGEQYFGPGTRLTVT.

The chain is built from TRBV4-1 and TRBJ1-5; D gene uncertain. Deletions cut 6 bases from V and 9 bases from J, with 6 bases between. The CDR3 totals 10 residues. Germline CDR1 and CDR2: MGHRA and YSYEKL. DNA for the CDR3: TGCGCCAGCAGTGGCGGGCCCCAGCATTTT. Its protein product is CASSGGPQHF.

The CDR3 loop reads CASSPLGSGETQYF. The CDR3 DNA follows: TGTGCCAGCAGCCCACTAGGATCGGGGGAGACCCAGTACTTC. This chain links TRBV6-5 with TRBJ2-5, with a weak D call TRBD2 (5 bases). Germline V gives CDR1 MNHEY, CDR2 SVGAGI. The CDR3 length is 14 residues. The germline V and J ends were trimmed by 6 bases and 5 bases, with 16 bases remaining between them.

The V call is TRBV10-1, the J call TRBJ2-7, with 8 nucleotides matching TRBD1. Germline V lookup: CDR1 WNHNN, CDR2 SYGVQD (reference sequence). Unmatched junction bases numbered 9, after V lost 5 bases and J lost 3 bases. This CDR3 has 15 residues. CDR3 in DNA: TGCGCCAGCAGTCCGACCGGACAGGGTAGCTACGAGCAGTACTTC. This codes for CASSPTGQGSYEQYF.

V is TRBV27 and J is TRBJ2-3; D ambiguous. V lost 5 bases to trimming and J lost 6 bases, with 9 bases between them. Germline V lookup: CDR1 MNHEY, CDR2 SMNVEV (reference sequence). This CDR3 comprises 12 residues. CDR3 coding DNA: TGTGCCAGCAGTCCGACCGGGGATACGCAGTATTTT. It yields the protein CASSPTGDTQYF.

The chain employs TRBV20-1 and TRBJ1-1; no reliable D call. Trimming removed 1 base at V and 9 bases at J, with 6 bases between. This CDR3 comprises 10 residues. Germline CDR1 reads DFQATT; CDR2 reads SNEGSKA (reference sequence). CDR3 protein: CSARGSQAFF. CDR3 sequence (DNA): TGCAGTGCTAGAGGTAGCCAAGCTTTCTTT.

This clone was observed once. The chain links TRBV2 to TRBJ1-4; D unresolved. The CDR3 has 13 amino acids. Trimming removed 7 bases from V and 4 bases from J, with 10 bases in between. From germline, CDR1 is SNHLY and CDR2 FYNNEI. The CDR3 sequence: CASTLRSNEKLFF. CDR3 nucleotides: TGTGCCAGCACCCTCCGGAGTAATGAAAAACTGTTTTTT.

This clone was observed a single time. The V and J genes are TRBV7-3 and TRBJ2-1; 11 bases align to TRBD2. Germline loops: CDR1 SGHTA, CDR2 FQGTGA. This CDR3 region has 14 residues. V was clipped by 10 bases and J by 4 bases; unmatched bases: 6. CDR3 DNA sequence: TGTGCCACCTCTCTAGCGGGGGGATACAATGAGCAGTTCTTC. Its protein is CATSLAGGYNEQFF.

The V gene is TRBV28, the J gene TRBJ1-2; D gene unclear. In germline, CDR1 is MDHEN, CDR2 SYDVKM. V gave up 5 bases and J gave up 4 bases, with 17 bases separating them. This CDR3 comprises 15 residues. The chain's CDR3 is CASSKPRGGSYGYTF. The CDR3 DNA reads TGTGCCAGCAGTAAACCGCGGGGAGGGTCCTATGGCTACACCTTC.

The chain is built from TRBV29-1 and TRBJ1-2; D ambiguous. The CDR3 consists of 12 residues. V shed 3 bases and J shed 4 bases, with 9 bases lying between them. Per the germline V gene, CDR1 is SQVTM and CDR2 is ANQGSEA. CDR3 sequence: CSVDGLGYGYTF. The CDR3 nucleotides are TGCAGCGTTGATGGACTAGGCTATGGCTACACCTTC. The full variable domain, completed using reference TRBV29-1 and TRBJ1-2, is SAVISQKPSRDICQRGTSLTIQCQVDSQVTMMFWYRQQPGQSLTLIATANQGSEATYESGFVIDKFPISRPNLTFSTLTVSNMSPEDSSIYLCSVDGLGYGYTFGSGTRLTVV.

V gene TRBV9 combines with J gene TRBJ1-2, with TRBD1 matching over 11 bases. Germline CDR1 and CDR2: SGDLS and YYNGEE. Germline trimming cut 4 bases from V and 3 bases from J; bases unmatched to any gene: 5. The CDR3 is 15 amino acids. CDR3 in amino acids: CASSPWTGGDYGYTF. The CDR3 DNA follows: TGTGCCAGCAGCCCCTGGACAGGGGGCGACTATGGCTACACCTTC.

This clone was picked up many times. V and J are TRBV30 and TRBJ2-7; D is possibly TRBD1 (5 bases). Per the germline V gene, CDR1 is GTSNPN and CDR2 is SVGIG (reference sequence). The CDR3 is 16 residues long. Trimming took off 2 bases at V and 2 bases at J, with 19 bases between the two ends. CDR3 loop: CAWSKLAGSRAYEQYF. In DNA, the CDR3 is TGTGCCTGGAGTAAATTAGCAGGGTCACGGGCCTACGAGCAGTACTTC.

The chain carries TRBV7-3 and TRBJ2-2; a possible D gene is TRBD1 (6 bases). The V end was cut by 2 bases, the J end by 5 bases, with 9 bases between. There are 14 residues in the CDR3. Germline V gives CDR1 SGHTA, CDR2 FQGTGA. CDR3 coding DNA: TGTGCCAGCAGCTTAGGGGGCCGGACCGGGGAGCTGTTTTTT. Its protein product is CASSLGGRTGELFF.

The CDR3 DNA is TGTGCCAGCAGTTACACTAGCGGGGGGGCCAGTCGGAATGAGCAGTTCTTC. Encoded protein: CASSYTSGGASRNEQFF. This chain connects TRBV6-2 or TRBV6-3 to TRBJ2-1; TRBD2 matches 13 bases. The CDR3 runs 17 residues. The trim removed 2 bases at V and 7 bases at J, leaving 8 bases unmatched. Germline V lookup: CDR1 MNHEY, CDR2 SVGEGT.

The genes are TRBV5-1 and TRBJ2-5; 11 bases map to TRBD2. Germline V gives CDR1 SGHRS, CDR2 YFSETQ. Trimming at V came to 4 bases and at J to 1 base, leaving 3 bases not matched to a gene. The CDR3 runs 15 residues. CDR3 sequence reads: CASSGGTSGQETQYF. As DNA, the CDR3 is TGCGCCAGCAGCGGCGGGACTAGCGGCCAAGAGACCCAGTACTTC.

This clone came up once. The chain employs TRBV10-1 and TRBJ2-6, with 8 bases that match TRBD1. Trimming cost V 9 bases and J 0 bases; bases outside gene matches: 10. Germline CDR1 WNHNN, CDR2 SYGVQD (reference sequence). CDR3 length equals 17 residues. The CDR3 loop is CASSAGGSISGANVLTF. The CDR3 DNA sequence: TGCGCCAGTTCAGCAGGGGGCTCAATCTCTGGGGCCAACGTCCTGACTTTC.

V gene TRBV7-8 combines with J gene TRBJ2-5; 9 nucleotides match TRBD1. Losses at the gene ends were 5 bases for V and 2 bases for J; bases not matched to a gene: 9. Germline V gives CDR1 SGHVS, CDR2 FQNEAQ. The CDR3 is 16 residues long. The CDR3 nucleotides read TGTGCCAGCAGCCCCCTGTCGACAGGGGGGCAAGAGACCCAGTACTTC. Residues: CASSPLSTGGQETQYF.

As to this clone: Other DNA sequences of this sample code for an identical CDR3. This sequence joins TRBV5-1 and TRBJ1-1, with 7 bases identical to TRBD1. J gave up 6 bases and V 1 base, and 3 bases lay outside the gene matches. Per germline, CDR1 SGHRS and CDR2 YFSETQ. The CDR3 is made up of 13 amino acids. CDR3 sequence: CASSLTGAAEAFF. The CDR3 DNA sequence: TGCGCCAGCAGCTTGACAGGGGCCGCTGAAGCTTTCTTT.

V usage is TRBV6-1 and J usage is TRBJ2-1, with 9 bases aligning to TRBD2. Trimming took 4 bases from V and 3 from J; bases not matched to a gene: 7. Germline V gene lookup returns CDR1 MNHNS and CDR2 SASEGT. The CDR3 loop spans 16 amino acids. CDR3 protein: CASSGGGAGGYNEQFF. Here the CDR3 DNA reads TGTGCCAGCAGTGGAGGGGGAGCGGGGGGCTACAATGAGCAGTTCTTC.

This rearrangement joins TRBV7-8 to TRBJ1-6; TRBD1 aligns across 7 bases. J gave up 9 bases and V 1 base, and 6 bases lay outside the gene matches. The germline gives CDR1 SGHVS, CDR2 FQNEAQ. CDR3 length: 15 amino acids. The chain's CDR3 is CASSLDSQGGSPLHF. DNA for the CDR3: TGTGCCAGCAGCTTAGACTCGCAGGGGGGTTCACCCCTCCACTTT.